This T cell receptor beta chain was observed in a study of T-cell memory formation after mild COVID-19. From the 5' RACE reads, TCRdb called clonotypes with MiXCR, one entry per CDR3 protein. Of 350,000 to 450,000 distinct CDR3 sequences listed, 28% are singletons. Sequenced sample: PBMCs or a T cell subset sorted from them (not recorded which). The receptor's source is an adult woman who had mild COVID-19 (a few samples of this study predate the infection). Cell type and time point are not known.

CDR3 DNA: TGTGCCACCAGTGACACTACAGGTCCTGAAGGGGAGACCCAGTACTTC. Translating gives CATSDTTGPEGETQYF. The chain joins TRBV24-1 to TRBJ2-5; D perhaps matches TRBD1 (5 bases). In germline, CDR1 is KGHDR, CDR2 SFDVKD. CDR3 length: 16 amino acids. The V and J ends lost 4 bases and 5 bases respectively, with 19 bases between them.